The source of this T cell receptor (beta chain) is a study of shared clonotypes between healthy human individuals. Overall study context: Contributing individuals were two females and a few males aged 18 to 49.

CD8 cells classed as naive were CD45RO-negative and positively selected for CCR7, excluding terminally differentiated effector memory CD45RA+ cells. Caucasian adults living in Nashville, Tennessee, provided all samples. V was pared by 2 bases and J by 6 bases, with 5 bases between. This CDR3 spans 11 amino acids. Germline V lookup: CDR1 MDHEN, CDR2 SYDVKM. The study's findings and limits: The researchers took only blood, and tissue repertoires probably look different.

The protocol was immunoSEQ multiplex PCR, while the TCRdb copy is restricted to in-frame clones and leaves out a portion. The sample has about 2,100,000 clones, around 93% seen once; the top ten hold 1.5% to 2%. In the case of this clone: Its matching antigen is unknown.

This sequence was found in a man between 18 and 29 years old in good health. Some clones in this sample may be carry-over from other donors' samples. The chain combines TRBV28 with TRBJ2-7; D is unclear. The sample taken for sequencing was naive CD8+ T cells from PBMCs. This CDR3 is CASSLRFEQYF. CDR3 bases: TGTGCCAGCAGTTTACGATTCGAGCAGTACTTC.